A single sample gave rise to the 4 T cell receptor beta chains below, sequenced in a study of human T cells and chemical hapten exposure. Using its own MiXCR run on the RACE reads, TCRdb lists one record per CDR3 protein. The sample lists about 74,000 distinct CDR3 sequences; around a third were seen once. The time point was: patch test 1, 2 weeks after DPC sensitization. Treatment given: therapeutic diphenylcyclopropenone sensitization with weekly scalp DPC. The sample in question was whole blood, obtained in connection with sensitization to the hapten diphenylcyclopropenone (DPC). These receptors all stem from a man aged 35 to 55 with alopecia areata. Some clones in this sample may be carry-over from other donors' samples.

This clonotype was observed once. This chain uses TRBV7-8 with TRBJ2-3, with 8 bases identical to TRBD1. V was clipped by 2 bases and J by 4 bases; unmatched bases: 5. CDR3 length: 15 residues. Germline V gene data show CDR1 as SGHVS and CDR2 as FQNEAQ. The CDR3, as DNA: TGTGCCAGCAGCTTATCAGGGGGCAAGGCAGATACGCAGTATTTT. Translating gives CASSLSGGKADTQYF.

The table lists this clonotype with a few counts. The CDR3 is CASSLGGRGAKNIQYF. The DNA of the CDR3 is TGTGCCAGCAGCCTGGGGGGCCGAGGAGCCAAAAACATTCAGTACTTC. The chain is built from TRBV12-3 or TRBV12-4 and TRBJ2-4, with D perhaps matching TRBD1 or TRBD2 (6 bases each). This CDR3 contains 16 residues. V lost 6 bases and J 0 bases, leaving 15 bases between the germline ends.

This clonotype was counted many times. CDR3 in DNA: TGTGCCAGCAGCTTAGTCGGGACAGTTCTAACCACTGAAGCTTTCTTT. Translated: CASSLVGTVLTTEAFF. This rearrangement joins TRBV7-8 to TRBJ1-1, with TRBD1 matching 7 bases. Germline-derived CDR1 and CDR2 are SGHVS and FQNEAQ. The CDR3 has 16 amino acids. J gave up 4 bases and V 1 base, and 9 bases lay outside the gene matches.

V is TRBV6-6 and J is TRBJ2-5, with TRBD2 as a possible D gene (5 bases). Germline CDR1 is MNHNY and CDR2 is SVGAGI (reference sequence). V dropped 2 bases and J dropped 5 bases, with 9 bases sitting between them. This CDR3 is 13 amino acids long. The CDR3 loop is CASSYHAGETQYF. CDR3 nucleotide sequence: TGTGCCAGCAGTTACCATGCGGGCGAGACCCAGTACTTC.